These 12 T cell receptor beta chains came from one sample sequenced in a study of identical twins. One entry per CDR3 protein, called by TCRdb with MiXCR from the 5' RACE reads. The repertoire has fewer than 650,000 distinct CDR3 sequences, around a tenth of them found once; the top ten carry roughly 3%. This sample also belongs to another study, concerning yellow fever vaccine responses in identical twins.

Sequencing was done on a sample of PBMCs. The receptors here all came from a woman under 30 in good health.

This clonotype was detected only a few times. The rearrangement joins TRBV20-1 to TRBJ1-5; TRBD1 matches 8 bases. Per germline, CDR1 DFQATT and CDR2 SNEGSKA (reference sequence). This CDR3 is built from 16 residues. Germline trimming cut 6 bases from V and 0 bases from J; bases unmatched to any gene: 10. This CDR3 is CSASTGGTNSNQPQHF. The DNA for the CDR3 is TGCAGTGCAAGCACAGGGGGGACAAATAGCAATCAGCCCCAGCATTTT.

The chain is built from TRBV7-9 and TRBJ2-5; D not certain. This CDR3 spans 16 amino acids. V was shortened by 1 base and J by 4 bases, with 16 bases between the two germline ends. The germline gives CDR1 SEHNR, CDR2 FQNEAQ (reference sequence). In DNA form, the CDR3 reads TGTGCCAGCAGCTTAGTCCCGGGCCGGTTTGGAGAGACCCAGTACTTC. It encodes CASSLVPGRFGETQYF.

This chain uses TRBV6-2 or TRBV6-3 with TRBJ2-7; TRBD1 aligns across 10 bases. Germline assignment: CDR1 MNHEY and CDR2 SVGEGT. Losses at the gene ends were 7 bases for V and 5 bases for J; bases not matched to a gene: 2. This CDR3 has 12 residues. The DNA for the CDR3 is TGTGCCAGCAAGGACAGGGGGAACGAGCAGTACTTC. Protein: CASKDRGNEQYF.

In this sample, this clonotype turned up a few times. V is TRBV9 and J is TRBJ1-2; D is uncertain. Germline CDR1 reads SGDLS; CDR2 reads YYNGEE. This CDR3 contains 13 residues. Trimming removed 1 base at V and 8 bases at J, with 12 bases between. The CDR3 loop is CASSVSRAWGYTF. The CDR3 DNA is TGTGCCAGCAGCGTATCGAGGGCCTGGGGCTACACCTTC.

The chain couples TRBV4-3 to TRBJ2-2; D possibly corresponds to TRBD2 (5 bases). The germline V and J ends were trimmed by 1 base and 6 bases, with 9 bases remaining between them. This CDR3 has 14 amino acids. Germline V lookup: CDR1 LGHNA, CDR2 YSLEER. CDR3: CASSQGPGSGELFF. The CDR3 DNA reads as TGCGCCAGCAGCCAAGGCCCGGGATCCGGGGAGCTGTTTTTT.

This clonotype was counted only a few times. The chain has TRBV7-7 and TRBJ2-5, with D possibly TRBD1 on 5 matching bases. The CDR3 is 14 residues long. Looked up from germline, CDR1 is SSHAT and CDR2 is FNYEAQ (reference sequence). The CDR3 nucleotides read TGTGTTAGCAGCCCATTTTTCAGGGAAGAGACCCAGTACTTC. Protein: CVSSPFFREETQYF.

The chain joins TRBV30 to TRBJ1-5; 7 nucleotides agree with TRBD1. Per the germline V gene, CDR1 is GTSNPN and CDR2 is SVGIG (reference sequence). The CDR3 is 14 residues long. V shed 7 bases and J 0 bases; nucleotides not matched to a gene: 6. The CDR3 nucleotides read TGTGCCTTGGACAGGCCTTATAGCAATCAGCCCCAGCATTTT. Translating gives CALDRPYSNQPQHF.

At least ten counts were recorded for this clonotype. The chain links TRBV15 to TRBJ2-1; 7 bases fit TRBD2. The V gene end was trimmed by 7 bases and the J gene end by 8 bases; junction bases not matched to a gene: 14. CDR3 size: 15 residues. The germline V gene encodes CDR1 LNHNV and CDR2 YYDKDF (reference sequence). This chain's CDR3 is CATTPGGGLFYEQFF. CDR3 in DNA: TGTGCCACCACGCCGGGGGGAGGACTCTTCTATGAGCAGTTCTTC.

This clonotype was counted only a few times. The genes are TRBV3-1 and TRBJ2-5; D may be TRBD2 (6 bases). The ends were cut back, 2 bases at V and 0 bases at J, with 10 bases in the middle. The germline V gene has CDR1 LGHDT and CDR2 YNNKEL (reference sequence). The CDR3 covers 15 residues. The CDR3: CASSQKRDYQETQYF. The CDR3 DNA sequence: TGTGCCAGCAGCCAAAAACGGGACTACCAAGAGACCCAGTACTTC.

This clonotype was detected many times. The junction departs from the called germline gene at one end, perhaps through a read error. The CDR3 reads CAISEAQGAREVF. CDR3 DNA sequence: TGTGCCATCAGTGAGGCTCAGGGGGCTAGAGAGGTCTTC. This rearrangement joins TRBV10-3 to TRBJ2-1, with 8 positions matching TRBD1. This CDR3 has 13 residues. Germline CDR1 ENHRY, CDR2 SYGVKD.

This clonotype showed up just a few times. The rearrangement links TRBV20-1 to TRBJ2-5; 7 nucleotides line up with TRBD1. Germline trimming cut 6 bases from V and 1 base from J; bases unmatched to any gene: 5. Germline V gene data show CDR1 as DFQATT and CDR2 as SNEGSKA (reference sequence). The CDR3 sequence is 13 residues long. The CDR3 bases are TGCAGTGCACCTGACAGGGTCCAAGAGACCCAGTACTTC. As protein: CSAPDRVQETQYF.

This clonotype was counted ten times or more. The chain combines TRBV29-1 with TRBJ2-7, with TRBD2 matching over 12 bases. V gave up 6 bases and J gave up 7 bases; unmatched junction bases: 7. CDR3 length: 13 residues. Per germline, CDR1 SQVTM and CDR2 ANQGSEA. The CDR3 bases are TGCAGCGTAAGACTAGCGGGAGCTGGTGAGCAGTACTTC. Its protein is CSVRLAGAGEQYF.